The entry below gives a single T cell receptor beta chain sequence along with its context. These data come from a study of blood T cell repertoires in COVID-19. Shortly before study entry, within 2 weeks, exposed participants had met a COVID-19 case. Methods used by the authors: Amplifying reference gene primers gave estimates of nucleated cell counts. Data came from immunoSEQ multiplex PCR; TCRdb stores just in-frame clones and leaves some out. That table is the source of V, J and clone size, and D and trimming were worked out from the DNA. The repertoire consists of 250,000 or so clones, with approximately 90% occurring once and the leading ten covering approximately 2.9%. Material: PBMCs or T cells enriched from blood (not recorded which). The sequence was collected from a man aged 40-55 years who had been exposed to COVID-19.

Written as DNA, the CDR3 is TGTGCCAGCAGTAAGGACAGGGGGTCTCTCGAGCAGTACTTC. Protein sequence: CASSKDRGSLEQYF. The V gene is TRBV6-5, the J gene TRBJ2-7, with 10 bases matching TRBD1. There are 14 residues in the CDR3. Trimming removed 5 bases from V and 6 bases from J; junction bases left unmatched: 7. Germline V CDR1 and CDR2: MNHEY, SVGAGI.